This is a list of T cell receptor beta chains from one sample in a study of OX40 agonist ivuxolimab in advanced cancers. Sequencing was performed with immunoSEQ multiplex PCR; in TCRdb, only in-frame clones are kept and a portion is missing. The sample shows 90,000 to 100,000 clones, roughly 84% of them seen only once. The sequencing used CD4+ or CD8+ T cells sorted from blood, collected in a trial of the OX40 agonist ivuxolimab. These receptors were collected from an adult with an advanced solid tumor such as melanoma, head and neck, liver or kidney cancer. The CDR3 runs from the conserved cysteine through the conserved F or W. Fields, in order: clone size, D gene, CDR3 length, V gene, J gene, CDR3 DNA, CDR3 protein. D genes are given only for firm matches. Some rows have no size entry. The others give once, few or many, or a class for an expanded clone.

clone_size: few
d_call: NA
cdr3_length: 14
v_call: TRBV11-3
j_call: TRBJ2-7
cdr3_nt: TGTGCCAGCAGCTTAGGTCTTGGTGGCTACGAGCAGTACTTC
cdr3_aa: CASSLGLGGYEQYF

clone_size: NA
d_call: NA
cdr3_length: 13
v_call: TRBV7-2
j_call: TRBJ2-5
cdr3_nt: TGTGCCAGCAGCTTAAAACGGGGGGAGACCCAGTACTTC
cdr3_aa: CASSLKRGETQYF

clone_size: once
d_call: TRBD2
cdr3_length: 15
v_call: TRBV5-4
j_call: TRBJ2-5
cdr3_nt: TGTGCCAGCAGCTTGGGACTAGCGGGATCAGAGACCCAGTACTTC
cdr3_aa: CASSLGLAGSETQYF

clone_size: NA
d_call: NA
cdr3_length: 12
v_call: TRBV5-6
j_call: TRBJ1-6
cdr3_nt: TGTGCCAGCAGCTTACCCAATTCACCCCTCCACTTT
cdr3_aa: CASSLPNSPLHF

clone_size: NA
d_call: TRBD2
cdr3_length: 13
v_call: TRBV7-9
j_call: TRBJ2-6
cdr3_nt: TGTGCCAGCAGCTTACTAGCGGATAACGTCCTGACTTTC
cdr3_aa: CASSLLADNVLTF

clone_size: once
d_call: NA
cdr3_length: 14
v_call: TRBV27
j_call: TRBJ2-7
cdr3_nt: TGTGCCAGCAGGCCCCTGGACCCAACCTACGAGCAGTACTTC
cdr3_aa: CASRPLDPTYEQYF

clone_size: few
d_call: NA
cdr3_length: 15
v_call: TRBV7-8
j_call: TRBJ1-2
cdr3_nt: TGTGCCAGCAGCTTAGAAAGGAGGGGCCCCTCGGTCTACACCTTC
cdr3_aa: CASSLERRGPSVYTF

clone_size: NA
d_call: TRBD1
cdr3_length: 13
v_call: TRBV5-1
j_call: TRBJ2-7
cdr3_nt: TGCGCCAGCAGCCCGGGACAGGGGGACGAGCAGTACTTC
cdr3_aa: CASSPGQGDEQYF

clone_size: once
d_call: NA
cdr3_length: 15
v_call: TRBV4-1
j_call: TRBJ2-5
cdr3_nt: TGCGCCAGCAGCCAAGAGGCCCTCCCCGATCGGGAGCAGTACTTC
cdr3_aa: CASSQEALPDREQYF

clone_size: NA
d_call: NA
cdr3_length: 16
v_call: TRBV7-9
j_call: TRBJ1-1
cdr3_nt: TGTGCCAGCAGTCAAAAGTGGGGACCGCGGAACACTGAAGCTTTCTTT
cdr3_aa: CASSQKWGPRNTEAFF

clone_size: NA
d_call: NA
cdr3_length: 13
v_call: TRBV30
j_call: TRBJ2-3
cdr3_nt: TGTGCCTGGCCGGACATTAGCACAGATACGCAGTATTTT
cdr3_aa: CAWPDISTDTQYF

clone_size: NA
d_call: TRBD2
cdr3_length: 14
v_call: TRBV19
j_call: TRBJ2-3
cdr3_nt: TGTGCCAGTAGTTCTCTAGCGGGCACAGATACGCAGTATTTT
cdr3_aa: CASSSLAGTDTQYF

clone_size: once
d_call: NA
cdr3_length: 13
v_call: TRBV10-1
j_call: TRBJ2-3
cdr3_nt: TGCGCCAGCAGTTCCTCACCCACAGATACGCAGTATTTT
cdr3_aa: CASSSSPTDTQYF

clone_size: NA
d_call: TRBD2
cdr3_length: 16
v_call: TRBV28
j_call: TRBJ2-7
cdr3_nt: TGTGCCAGCAGTCCTCTAGCGGCGGGAGGCCACTACGAGCAGTACTTC
cdr3_aa: CASSPLAAGGHYEQYF

clone_size: NA
d_call: NA
cdr3_length: 17
v_call: TRBV5-4
j_call: TRBJ2-1
cdr3_nt: TGTGCCAGCAGCTTGGGATCTGGACCCAGCTCCTACAATGAGCAGTTCTTC
cdr3_aa: CASSLGSGPSSYNEQFF

clone_size: NA
d_call: TRBD2
cdr3_length: 14
v_call: TRBV9
j_call: TRBJ2-7
cdr3_nt: TGTGCCAGCAGCGACAGCGGGGACGCCTACGAGCAGTACTTC
cdr3_aa: CASSDSGDAYEQYF

clone_size: NA
d_call: NA
cdr3_length: 12
v_call: TRBV27
j_call: TRBJ2-7
cdr3_nt: TGTGCCAGCAGTTTAGGAACCTCCGAGCAGTACTTC
cdr3_aa: CASSLGTSEQYF

clone_size: NA
d_call: NA
cdr3_length: 15
v_call: TRBV5-1
j_call: TRBJ2-6
cdr3_nt: TGCGCCAGCACGGTATCGGCCTCTGGGGCCAACGTCCTGACTTTC
cdr3_aa: CASTVSASGANVLTF

clone_size: once
d_call: NA
cdr3_length: 11
v_call: TRBV28
j_call: TRBJ2-5
cdr3_nt: TGTGCCAGCAGAGAAGTAGAGACCCAGTACTTC
cdr3_aa: CASREVETQYF

clone_size: once
d_call: NA
cdr3_length: 13
v_call: TRBV12-5
j_call: TRBJ2-5
cdr3_nt: TGTGCTAGTGGTCTATCCAGGGAAGAGACCCAGTACTTC
cdr3_aa: CASGLSREETQYF

clone_size: NA
d_call: NA
cdr3_length: 15
v_call: TRBV7-2
j_call: TRBJ1-4
cdr3_nt: TGTGCCAGCAGCTTATTGGGGGCGCGGGGTGAAAAACTGTTTTTT
cdr3_aa: CASSLLGARGEKLFF

clone_size: once
d_call: NA
cdr3_length: 14
v_call: TRBV6-5
j_call: TRBJ2-1
cdr3_nt: TGTGCCAGCAGTGCCCCGGGATCCTACAATGAGCAGTTCTTC
cdr3_aa: CASSAPGSYNEQFF

clone_size: NA
d_call: NA
cdr3_length: 18
v_call: TRBV11-3
j_call: TRBJ2-1
cdr3_nt: TGTGCCAGCACCAAAGTCCGGACACAACTAGGCCGGGACAATGAGCAGTTCTTC
cdr3_aa: CASTKVRTQLGRDNEQFF

clone_size: NA
d_call: NA
cdr3_length: 12
v_call: TRBV14
j_call: TRBJ2-1
cdr3_nt: TGTGCCAGCAGCCAAGATCTCGGTGAGCAGTTCTTC
cdr3_aa: CASSQDLGEQFF

clone_size: NA
d_call: NA
cdr3_length: 13
v_call: TRBV10-3
j_call: TRBJ2-5
cdr3_nt: TGTGCCATCAGTGGGGGCAACCCGGGGACCCAGTACTTC
cdr3_aa: CAISGGNPGTQYF

clone_size: once
d_call: TRBD1
cdr3_length: 13
v_call: TRBV10-1
j_call: TRBJ1-1
cdr3_nt: TGCGCCAGCAGACTCGAACAGGGGGCGGAAGCTTTCTTT
cdr3_aa: CASRLEQGAEAFF

clone_size: once
d_call: NA
cdr3_length: 14
v_call: TRBV6-6
j_call: TRBJ1-2
cdr3_nt: TGTGCCAGCAGTTCCCAGGGGCTTGACTATGGCTACACCTTC
cdr3_aa: CASSSQGLDYGYTF

clone_size: NA
d_call: NA
cdr3_length: 14
v_call: TRBV4-1
j_call: TRBJ2-7
cdr3_nt: TGCGCCAGCAGCCAAGACCACGGATTCTACGAGCAGTACTTC
cdr3_aa: CASSQDHGFYEQYF

clone_size: once
d_call: TRBD2
cdr3_length: 16
v_call: TRBV11-2
j_call: TRBJ2-1
cdr3_nt: TGTGCCAGCAGCTTATTGGGCGGGAGGGCCCACAATGAGCAGTTCTTC
cdr3_aa: CASSLLGGRAHNEQFF